Listed below are T cell receptor beta chains from one sample, sequenced in a study of blood T cell repertoires in COVID-19. Sequencing was performed with immunoSEQ multiplex PCR; in TCRdb, only in-frame clones are kept and a portion is missing. The sample holds around 430,000 clones, around 89% seen once. Sample: peripheral blood. Source of these receptors: a woman aged 45 to 65 with COVID-19, enrolled during active disease. The CDR3 runs from the conserved cysteine through the conserved F or W. D genes are given only for firm matches. Part of the rows lack a size; the others show once, few, many or a class for expanded clones.

size,length,V,D,J,DNA,CDR3
.,14,TRBV24-1,.,TRBJ2-7,TGTGCCACCAGTGATTCGGACAAAACCTACGAGCAGTACTTC,CATSDSDKTYEQYF
.,18,TRBV4-1,.,TRBJ1-6,TGCGCCAGCAGCCAGATCCCACCAACAGGGCCATGGGGTTCACCCCTCCACTTT,CASSQIPPTGPWGSPLHF
.,15,TRBV11-2,TRBD2,TRBJ2-7,TGTGCCAGCAGCTTAGGAGGCGGGGGTGCCTACGAGCAGTACTTC,CASSLGGGGAYEQYF
.,14,TRBV19,TRBD1,TRBJ2-3,TGTGCCAGTAGTAACAGGGGGCGGGCAGATACGCAGTATTTT,CASSNRGRADTQYF
once,17,TRBV7-2,TRBD2,TRBJ2-3,TGTGCCAGCAGCTTAGGTCAGGCGGGGGGGCCGTTAGATACGCAGTATTTT,CASSLGQAGGPLDTQYF
.,14,TRBV6-5,.,TRBJ1-1,TGTGCCAGCAGGATATTCTCGGTGAACACTGAAGCTTTCTTT,CASRIFSVNTEAFF
few,12,TRBV27,.,TRBJ2-1,TGTGCCAGCAGCAACAGGGACGTACTTCAGTTCTTC,CASSNRDVLQFF
.,14,TRBV27,.,TRBJ1-6,TGTGCCAGCAGTTTGGAGCGGGTAGGTTCACCCCTCCACTTT,CASSLERVGSPLHF
.,16,TRBV11-2,TRBD2,TRBJ2-2,TGTGCCAGCAGCTTCGGGCTAGCGGTCTCTGGGGGGGAGCTGTTTTTT,CASSFGLAVSGGELFF
few,15,TRBV19,TRBD1,TRBJ1-3,TGTGCCAGCGAGTCAAAGGGGACAGGCCGATACACCATATATTTT,CASESKGTGRYTIYF
once,19,TRBV7-8,TRBD2,TRBJ2-7,TGTGCCAGCAGCCTGGGGGCTAGCGGGGGGCTAAATACGCTCTACGAGCAGTACTTC,CASSLGASGGLNTLYEQYF
once,16,TRBV10-3,.,TRBJ1-6,TGTGCCATCAGTGAAACAGGAAGCTCCTATAATTCACCCCTCCACTTT,CAISETGSSYNSPLHF
once,14,TRBV5-6,.,TRBJ1-2,TGTGCCAGCAGCTTGGGGCAGGCCAGCTATGGCTACACCTTC,CASSLGQASYGYTF
.,16,TRBV28,.,TRBJ1-3,TGTGCCAGCAGAGCTCCTCGGGGGGGCTCTGGAAACACCATATATTTT,CASRAPRGGSGNTIYF
.,14,TRBV19,TRBD1,TRBJ1-2,TGTGCCAGTAGGGAACGAGGCAGGGGGCATGGCTACACCTTC,CASRERGRGHGYTF
.,17,TRBV18,.,TRBJ1-1,TGTGCCAGCTCACCGGTCGGGGGGCAGGGCCTAAACACTGAAGCTTTCTTT,CASSPVGGQGLNTEAFF
.,14,TRBV6-5,TRBD1,TRBJ2-7,TGTGCCAGCAGAACGGGACAGGGAATTCAAGAGCAGTACTTC,CASRTGQGIQEQYF
once,13,TRBV2,.,TRBJ1-5,TGTGCCAGCAGAGGAGGGATGGATCAGCCCCAGCATTTT,CASRGGMDQPQHF
.,15,TRBV9,.,TRBJ1-4,TGTGCCAGCAGCCCCACAGGAATTATAAATGAAAAACTGTTTTTT,CASSPTGIINEKLFF
.,15,TRBV9,.,TRBJ1-5,TGTGCCAGCAGCGTAGATGGGGGGAGCAATCAGCCCCAGCATTTT,CASSVDGGSNQPQHF
.,14,TRBV2,.,TRBJ2-7,TGTGCCAGCAGTCCTAGGGGGGGTTCCTACGAGCAGTACTTC,CASSPRGGSYEQYF
.,16,TRBV27,TRBD1,TRBJ2-2,TGTGCCAGCAGTTTACGCCAGGGGGTAATAGGCGGGGAGCTGTTTTTT,CASSLRQGVIGGELFF
.,15,TRBV6-1,.,TRBJ1-5,TGTGCCAGCAGTGAAGGCAGGGCTCGGGGGTTGCCCCAGCATTTT,CASSEGRARGLPQHF
.,16,TRBV9,.,TRBJ2-2,TGTGCCAGCAGCGCTGGAAGGGGATCCGTCACCGGGGAGCTGTTTTTT,CASSAGRGSVTGELFF
.,13,TRBV6-5,.,TRBJ1-1,TGTGCCAGCAGTTTGACAGGGAACACTGAAGCTTTCTTT,CASSLTGNTEAFF
.,16,TRBV12-5,TRBD2,TRBJ2-1,TGTGCTAGTGGTTTGCGACTAGCGGGGGTGCATGATGAGCAGTTCTTC,CASGLRLAGVHDEQFF
.,16,TRBV9,TRBD1,TRBJ2-3,TGTGCCAGCAGCCCCCGACAGGGGGAGGGCACAGATACGCAGTATTTT,CASSPRQGEGTDTQYF
.,12,TRBV7-9,.,TRBJ2-3,TGTGCCACGCCCATGGGGGGAGATACGCAGTATTTT,CATPMGGDTQYF
few,16,TRBV6-1,.,TRBJ1-1,TGTGCCAGCAGTGAAGGGAGGCCGAGGATGAACACTGAAGCTTTCTTT,CASSEGRPRMNTEAFF
.,16,TRBV5-4,TRBD2,TRBJ2-3,TGTGCCAGCAGCTTGGGTCGGGGGGGTAGCACAGATACGCAGTATTTT,CASSLGRGGSTDTQYF
.,12,TRBV7-8,.,TRBJ1-6,TGTGCCAGCAGCTTGCCGCGGGCACCCCTCCACTTT,CASSLPRAPLHF
.,13,TRBV28,TRBD2,TRBJ2-4,TGTGCCAGCAGTTCGGGAGGGAAAAACATTCAGTACTTC,CASSSGGKNIQYF
.,15,TRBV2,.,TRBJ2-3,TGTGCCAGCAGTGAATCGCGGAGGGCCCCAGATACGCAGTATTTT,CASSESRRAPDTQYF
.,15,TRBV9,.,TRBJ1-2,TGTGCCAGCAGCGCCGGATCGGGGGGTTACTATGGCTACACCTTC,CASSAGSGGYYGYTF
.,16,TRBV9,TRBD1,TRBJ2-3,TGTGCCAGCAGCGAGACAGGGGGAGGTGGCACAGATACGCAGTATTTT,CASSETGGGGTDTQYF
.,16,TRBV24-1,TRBD2,TRBJ2-1,TGTGCCACCAGTGATTTAAGAGGGGCGGGGGGGAATGAGCAGTTCTTC,CATSDLRGAGGNEQFF
.,14,TRBV10-2,TRBD1,TRBJ2-2,TGCGCCAGCCGCCGGGACAGGGAAACCGGGGAGCTGTTTTTT,CASRRDRETGELFF
.,14,TRBV27,.,TRBJ1-2,TGTGCCAGCTCGAGGAGTCCCTCTGGAGATGGCTACACCTTC,CASSRSPSGDGYTF
.,13,TRBV5-1,TRBD1,TRBJ1-1,TGCGCCAGCAGCCAAGGACAGGGTAGGTTGGCTTTCTTT,CASSQGQGRLAFF
.,13,TRBV7-9,.,TRBJ1-2,TGTGCCAGCAGCTTAGCAGGCGGGGATGGCTACACCTTC,CASSLAGGDGYTF
.,15,TRBV5-4,TRBD1,TRBJ2-7,TGTGCCAGCAGCTTGGGGACAGGGAATACCTACGAGCAGTACTTC,CASSLGTGNTYEQYF
.,14,TRBV5-1,TRBD1,TRBJ1-4,TGCGCCAGCAGCTTCCAGGGGGCTGGTGAAAAACTGTTTTTT,CASSFQGAGEKLFF
.,17,TRBV9,TRBD2,TRBJ2-2,TGTGCCAGCAGCGCCCTTTCTAGCGGGGGTTACCCACTGGAGCTGTTTTTT,CASSALSSGGYPLELFF
.,12,TRBV29-1,.,TRBJ2-4,TGCAGCGTTGACGTGGGGGGAAACATTCAGTACTTC,CSVDVGGNIQYF
.,14,TRBV11-2,.,TRBJ1-3,TGTGCCAGCAGCTTAGTGCAGGCTGGAAACACCATATATTTT,CASSLVQAGNTIYF
few,16,TRBV7-3,TRBD2,TRBJ2-1,TGTGCCAGCAGCTTCCCGGGACTAGCGGGGGCTGGGGAGCAGTTCTTC,CASSFPGLAGAGEQFF
.,13,TRBV4-1,.,TRBJ1-4,TGCGCCAGCAGCCAAGAGGTCGACACGATCCTGTTTTTT,CASSQEVDTILFF
.,13,TRBV7-2,TRBD1,TRBJ1-4,TGTGCCAGCAGCTCCTACAGGGGGGAGAAACTGTTTTTT,CASSSYRGEKLFF